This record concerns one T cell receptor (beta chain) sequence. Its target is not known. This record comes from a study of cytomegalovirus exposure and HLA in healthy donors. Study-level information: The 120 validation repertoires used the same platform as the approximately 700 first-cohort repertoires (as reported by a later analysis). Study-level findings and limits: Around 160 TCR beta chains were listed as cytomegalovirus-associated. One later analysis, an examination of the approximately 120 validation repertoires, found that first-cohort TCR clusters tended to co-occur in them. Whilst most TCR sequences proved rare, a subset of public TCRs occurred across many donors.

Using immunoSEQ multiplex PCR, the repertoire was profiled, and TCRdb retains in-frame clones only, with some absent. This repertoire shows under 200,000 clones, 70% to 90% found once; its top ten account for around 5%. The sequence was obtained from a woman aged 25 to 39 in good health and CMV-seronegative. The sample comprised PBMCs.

CDR3 coding DNA: TGTGCCAGCAGCTTAGGACAGAGGACAGATACGCAGTATTTT. It translates to CASSLGQRTDTQYF. J is TRBJ2-3 and V is TRBV11-3; maybe TRBD1 (5 bases). This CDR3 spans 14 amino acids. The ends were cut back, 1 base at V and 3 bases at J, with 8 bases in the middle. CDR1 is SGHNT and CDR2 is YENEEA in the germline V gene.